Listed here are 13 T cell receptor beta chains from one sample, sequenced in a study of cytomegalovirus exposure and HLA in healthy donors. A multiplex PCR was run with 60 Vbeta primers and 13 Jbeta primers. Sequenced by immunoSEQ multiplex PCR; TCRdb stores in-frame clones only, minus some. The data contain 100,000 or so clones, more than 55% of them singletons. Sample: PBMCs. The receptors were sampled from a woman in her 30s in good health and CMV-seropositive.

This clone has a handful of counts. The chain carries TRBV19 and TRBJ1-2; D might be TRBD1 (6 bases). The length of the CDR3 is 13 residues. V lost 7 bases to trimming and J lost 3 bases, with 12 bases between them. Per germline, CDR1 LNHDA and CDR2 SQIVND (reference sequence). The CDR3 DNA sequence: TGTGCCAGTACCCCACAGGGCCACTATGGCTACACCTTC. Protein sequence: CASTPQGHYGYTF.

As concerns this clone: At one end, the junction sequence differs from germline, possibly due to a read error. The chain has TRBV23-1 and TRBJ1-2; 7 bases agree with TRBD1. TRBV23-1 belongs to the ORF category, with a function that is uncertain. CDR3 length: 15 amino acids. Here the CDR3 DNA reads TGCGCCAGCAGTCACCGGACAGGCCCAGAGGATGGCTGCACCTTC. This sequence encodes CASSHRTGPEDGCTF.

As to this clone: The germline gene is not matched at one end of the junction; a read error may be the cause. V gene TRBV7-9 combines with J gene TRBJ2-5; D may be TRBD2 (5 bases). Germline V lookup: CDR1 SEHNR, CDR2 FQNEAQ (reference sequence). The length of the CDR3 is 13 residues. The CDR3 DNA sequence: TGTTCCAGCAACTCTGCGGGCCAAGAGACCCAGTACTTC. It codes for CSSNSAGQETQYF.

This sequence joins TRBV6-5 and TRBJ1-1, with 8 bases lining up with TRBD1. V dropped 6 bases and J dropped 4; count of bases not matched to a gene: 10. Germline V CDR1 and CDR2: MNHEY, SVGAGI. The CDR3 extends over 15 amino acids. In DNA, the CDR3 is TGTGCCAGCAGAACTGGACAGGGAGGGCGCACTGAAGCTTTCTTT. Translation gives CASRTGQGGRTEAFF.

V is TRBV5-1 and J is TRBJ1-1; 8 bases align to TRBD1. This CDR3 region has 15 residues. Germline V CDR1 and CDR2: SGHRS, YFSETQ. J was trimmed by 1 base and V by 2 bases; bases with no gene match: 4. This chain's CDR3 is CASSLAGGANTEAFF. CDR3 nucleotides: TGCGCCAGCAGCTTAGCAGGGGGCGCGAACACTGAAGCTTTCTTT.

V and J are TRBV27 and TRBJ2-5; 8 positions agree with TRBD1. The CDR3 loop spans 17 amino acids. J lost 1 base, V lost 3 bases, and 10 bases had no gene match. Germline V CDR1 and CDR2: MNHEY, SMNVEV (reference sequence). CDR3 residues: CASSFRNPGQAQETQYF. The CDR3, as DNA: TGTGCCAGCAGTTTTAGGAATCCGGGACAGGCCCAAGAGACCCAGTACTTC.

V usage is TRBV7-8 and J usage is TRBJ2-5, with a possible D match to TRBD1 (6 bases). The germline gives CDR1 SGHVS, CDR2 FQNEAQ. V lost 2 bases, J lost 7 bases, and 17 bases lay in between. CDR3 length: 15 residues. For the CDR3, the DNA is TGTGCCAGCAGCTTACCCGGGACATCAGGCGGGACCCAGTACTTC. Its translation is CASSLPGTSGGTQYF.

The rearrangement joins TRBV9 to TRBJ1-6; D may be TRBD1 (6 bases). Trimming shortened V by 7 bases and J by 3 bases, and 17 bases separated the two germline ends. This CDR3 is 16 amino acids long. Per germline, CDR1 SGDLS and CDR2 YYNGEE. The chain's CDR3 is CASSVGGGLYNSPLHF. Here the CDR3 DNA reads TGTGCCAGCTCCGTAGGCGGGGGGCTCTATAATTCACCCCTCCACTTT.

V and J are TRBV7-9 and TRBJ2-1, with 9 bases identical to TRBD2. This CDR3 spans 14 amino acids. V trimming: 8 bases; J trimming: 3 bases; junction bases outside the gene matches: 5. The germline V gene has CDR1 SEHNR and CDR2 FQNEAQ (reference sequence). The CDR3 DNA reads TGTGCCAGCTCCCAGCGGGGGGACTACAATGAGCAGTTCTTC. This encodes CASSQRGDYNEQFF.

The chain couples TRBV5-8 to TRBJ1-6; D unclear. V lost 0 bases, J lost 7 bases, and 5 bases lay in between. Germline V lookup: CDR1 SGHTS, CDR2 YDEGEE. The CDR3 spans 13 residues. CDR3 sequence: CASSLERNSPLHF. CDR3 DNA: TGTGCCAGCAGCTTGGAGAGGAATTCACCCCTCCACTTT.

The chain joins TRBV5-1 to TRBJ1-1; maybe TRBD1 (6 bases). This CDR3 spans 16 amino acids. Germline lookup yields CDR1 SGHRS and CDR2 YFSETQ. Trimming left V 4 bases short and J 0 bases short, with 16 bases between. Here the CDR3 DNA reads TGCGCCAGCAGCCTGCTAGGGGGGGTTCTGAACACTGAAGCTTTCTTT. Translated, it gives CASSLLGGVLNTEAFF.

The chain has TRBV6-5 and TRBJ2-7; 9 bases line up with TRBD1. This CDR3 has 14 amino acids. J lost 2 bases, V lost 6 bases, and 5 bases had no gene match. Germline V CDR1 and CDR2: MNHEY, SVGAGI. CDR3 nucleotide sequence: TGTGCCAGCAGGGGGACAGGGAGGGCCTACGAGCAGTACTTC. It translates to CASRGTGRAYEQYF.

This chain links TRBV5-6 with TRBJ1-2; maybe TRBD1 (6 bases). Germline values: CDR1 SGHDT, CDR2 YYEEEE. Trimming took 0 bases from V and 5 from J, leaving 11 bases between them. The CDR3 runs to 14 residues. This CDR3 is CASSLEDRVYGYTF. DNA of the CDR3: TGTGCCAGCAGCTTGGAGGACAGAGTGTATGGCTACACCTTC.